The subject of this entry is one T cell receptor beta chain. The antigen is undetermined. PBMCs served as the source from which CD4+ and CD8+ T cells were sorted. This record belongs to a study of CD8+ T cells in alopecia areata. Findings and limits, study-wide: Normal scalp had lower clonality than lesional scalp, with alopecia totalis/universalis lesions showing this most strongly.

Germline loops: CDR1 SGHTA, CDR2 FQGNSA. The V and J ends lost 2 bases and 4 bases respectively, with 2 bases between them. The CDR3 sequence is 12 residues long. Extraction and reverse transcription of RNA yielded cDNA as the sequencing template. TCRdb keeps only in-frame clones here, not all; method: immunoSEQ multiplex PCR. The sample carries about 120,000 clones, 55% to 70% recorded once. The clonotype comes from a human donor in good health. The sequencing input was CD4+ T cells sorted from blood. The chain is built from TRBV7-2 and TRBJ2-2; no clear D gene. Here the CDR3 reads CASSLFTGELFF. For the CDR3, the DNA is TGTGCCAGCAGCTTATTCACCGGGGAGCTGTTTTTT.